The rows below give T cell receptor beta chains drawn from one sample of a study of T-cell memory formation after mild COVID-19. TCRdb reanalysed the 5' RACE reads using MiXCR and keeps one entry per CDR3 protein. The profile shows 350,000 to 450,000 distinct CDR3 sequences, about an eighth of them singletons. The specimen sequenced was PBMCs or a T cell subset sorted from them (not recorded which). The receptors were gathered from a man younger than 30 who had mild COVID-19 (a few samples of this study predate the infection). Cell type and time point are not known. The CDR3 runs from the conserved cysteine through the conserved F or W. The order of the fields is J gene, clone size, V gene, CDR3 protein. Not all rows give a size; the values are once, few, many and, for expanded clones, a class.

TRBJ1-1 . TRBV5-1 CASSRDGALPYEAFF
TRBJ1-3 . TRBV11-1 CASSSQSGNTIYF
TRBJ1-5 many TRBV28 CASSFFLQPQHF
TRBJ2-5 many TRBV5-1 CASSLGTDQETQYF
TRBJ2-2 many TRBV7-2 CASSSVAGSAGELFF
TRBJ1-2 . TRBV6-1 CATQTGHYGYTF
TRBJ1-6 . TRBV7-9 CASSTSGGNSPLHF
TRBJ2-2 many TRBV11-2 CASSPLRGANTGELFF
TRBJ2-4 . TRBV4-1 CASSQGVAVAKNIQYF
TRBJ1-5 . TRBV19 CASSIWGAEQPQHF
TRBJ1-1 few TRBV4-1 CASSLQGARKDTEAFF
TRBJ1-2 many TRBV7-9 CASSLLSPYGYTF
TRBJ2-5 few TRBV4-1 CASSQVVGGPTQETQYF